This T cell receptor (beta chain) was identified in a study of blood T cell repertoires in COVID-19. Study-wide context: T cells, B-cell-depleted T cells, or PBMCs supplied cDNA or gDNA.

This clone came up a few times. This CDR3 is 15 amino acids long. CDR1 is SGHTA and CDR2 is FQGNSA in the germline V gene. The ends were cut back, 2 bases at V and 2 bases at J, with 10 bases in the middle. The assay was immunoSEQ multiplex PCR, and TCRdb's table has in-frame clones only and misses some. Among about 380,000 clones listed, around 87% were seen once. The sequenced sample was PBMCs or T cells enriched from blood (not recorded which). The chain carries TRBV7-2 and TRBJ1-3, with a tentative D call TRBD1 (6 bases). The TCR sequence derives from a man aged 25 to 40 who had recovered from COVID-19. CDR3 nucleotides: TGTGCCAGCAGCTTAAGTTGGGGGCCTGGAAACACCATATATTTT. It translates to CASSLSWGPGNTIYF.